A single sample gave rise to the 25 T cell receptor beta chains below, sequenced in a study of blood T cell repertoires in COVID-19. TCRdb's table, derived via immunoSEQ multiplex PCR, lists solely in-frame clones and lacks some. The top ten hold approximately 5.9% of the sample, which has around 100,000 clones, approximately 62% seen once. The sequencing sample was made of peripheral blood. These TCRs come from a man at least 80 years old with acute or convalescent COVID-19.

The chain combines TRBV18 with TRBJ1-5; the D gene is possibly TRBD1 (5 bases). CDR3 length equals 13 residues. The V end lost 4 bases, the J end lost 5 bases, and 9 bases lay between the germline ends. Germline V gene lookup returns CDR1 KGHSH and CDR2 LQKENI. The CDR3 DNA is TGTGCCAGCTCACTGTCCAGGGATCAGCCCCAGCATTTT. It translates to CASSLSRDQPQHF.

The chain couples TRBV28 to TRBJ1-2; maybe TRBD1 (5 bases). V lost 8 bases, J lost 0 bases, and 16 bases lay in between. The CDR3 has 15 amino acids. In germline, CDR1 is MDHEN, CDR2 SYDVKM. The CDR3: CASFVQGTTNYGYTF. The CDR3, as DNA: TGTGCCAGCTTTGTCCAGGGCACTACTAACTATGGCTACACCTTC.

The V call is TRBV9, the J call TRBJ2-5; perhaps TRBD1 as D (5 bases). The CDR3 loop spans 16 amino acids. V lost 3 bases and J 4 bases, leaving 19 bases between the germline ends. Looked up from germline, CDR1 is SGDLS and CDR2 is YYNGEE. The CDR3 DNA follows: TGTGCCAGCAGCGCCCAGACTGGGGCGCCAAGAGAGACCCAGTACTTC. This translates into CASSAQTGAPRETQYF.

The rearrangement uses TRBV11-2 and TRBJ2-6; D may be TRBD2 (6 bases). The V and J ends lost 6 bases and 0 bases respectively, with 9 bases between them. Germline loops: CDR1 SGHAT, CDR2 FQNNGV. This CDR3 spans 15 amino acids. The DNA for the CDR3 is TGTGCCAGCAGTCCCGGGGGCTCTGGGGCCAACGTCCTGACTTTC. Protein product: CASSPGGSGANVLTF.

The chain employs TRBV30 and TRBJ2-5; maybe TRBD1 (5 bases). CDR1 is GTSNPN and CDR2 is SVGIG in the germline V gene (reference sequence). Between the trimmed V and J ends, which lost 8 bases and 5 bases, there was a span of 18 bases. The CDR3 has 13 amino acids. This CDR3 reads CAAQGSEMETQYF. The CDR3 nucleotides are TGTGCCGCTCAGGGCAGTGAGATGGAGACCCAGTACTTC.

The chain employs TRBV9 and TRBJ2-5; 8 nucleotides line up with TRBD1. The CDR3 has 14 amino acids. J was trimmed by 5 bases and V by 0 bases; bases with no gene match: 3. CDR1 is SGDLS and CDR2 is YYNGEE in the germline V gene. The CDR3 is CASSVADRVETQYF. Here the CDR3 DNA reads TGTGCCAGCAGCGTAGCGGACAGGGTCGAGACCCAGTACTTC.

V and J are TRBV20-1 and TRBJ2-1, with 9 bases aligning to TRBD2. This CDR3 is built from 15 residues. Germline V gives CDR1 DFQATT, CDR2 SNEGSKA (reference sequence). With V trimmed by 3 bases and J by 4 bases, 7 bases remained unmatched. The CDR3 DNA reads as TGCAGTGCTAGTGACGGCGGGAGGGTATACAATGAGCAGTTCTTC. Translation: CSASDGGRVYNEQFF.

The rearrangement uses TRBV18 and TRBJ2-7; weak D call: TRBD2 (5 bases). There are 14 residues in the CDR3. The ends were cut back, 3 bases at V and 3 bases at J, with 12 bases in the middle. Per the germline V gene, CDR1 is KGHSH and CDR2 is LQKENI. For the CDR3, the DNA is TGTGCCAGCTCACCGGGGAGACAACACTACGAGCAGTACTTC. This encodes CASSPGRQHYEQYF.

DNA for the CDR3: TGTGCCAGCAGCCGTGGGACTAGCGGGTTCAATGAGCAGTTCTTC. Its translation: CASSRGTSGFNEQFF. The rearrangement uses TRBV11-3 and TRBJ2-1; 12 nucleotides align to TRBD2. The length of the CDR3 is 15 residues. CDR1 is SGHNT, CDR2 YENEEA, per germline. Trimming took 5 bases from V and 6 from J; bases not matched to a gene: 5.

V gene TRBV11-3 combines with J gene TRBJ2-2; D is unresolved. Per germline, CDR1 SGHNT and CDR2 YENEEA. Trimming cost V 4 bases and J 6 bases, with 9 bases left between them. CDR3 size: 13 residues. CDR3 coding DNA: TGTGCCAGCAGCTATAGCTCGGCCGGGGAGCTGTTTTTT. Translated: CASSYSSAGELFF.

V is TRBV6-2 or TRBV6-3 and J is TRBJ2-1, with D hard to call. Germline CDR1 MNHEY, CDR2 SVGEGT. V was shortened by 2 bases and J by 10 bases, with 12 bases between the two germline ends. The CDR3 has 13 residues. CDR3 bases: TGTGCCAGCAGTTACGTGAGTTTCCGGGAGCAGTTCTTC. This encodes CASSYVSFREQFF.

Here the CDR3 DNA reads TGTGCCAGCAGCGTAGAATGGAGCTCCTACGAGCAGTACTTC. Its protein is CASSVEWSSYEQYF. The chain employs TRBV9 and TRBJ2-7, with D unresolved. Germline loops: CDR1 SGDLS, CDR2 YYNGEE. This CDR3 region has 14 residues. The V and J ends lost 0 bases and 0 bases respectively, with 7 bases between them.

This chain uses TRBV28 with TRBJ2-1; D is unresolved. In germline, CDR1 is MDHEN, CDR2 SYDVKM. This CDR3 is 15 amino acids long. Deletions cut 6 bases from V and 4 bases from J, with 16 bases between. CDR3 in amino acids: CASSTPAREYNEQFF. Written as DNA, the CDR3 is TGTGCCAGCAGCACCCCTGCCCGTGAGTACAATGAGCAGTTCTTC.

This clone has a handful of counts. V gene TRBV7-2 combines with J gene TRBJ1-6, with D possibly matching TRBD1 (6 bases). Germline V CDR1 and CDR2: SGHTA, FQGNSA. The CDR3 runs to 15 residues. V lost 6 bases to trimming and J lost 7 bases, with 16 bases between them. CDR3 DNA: TGTGCCAGCAGAGAACCGGGACAAGCAAATTCACCCCTCCACTTT. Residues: CASREPGQANSPLHF.

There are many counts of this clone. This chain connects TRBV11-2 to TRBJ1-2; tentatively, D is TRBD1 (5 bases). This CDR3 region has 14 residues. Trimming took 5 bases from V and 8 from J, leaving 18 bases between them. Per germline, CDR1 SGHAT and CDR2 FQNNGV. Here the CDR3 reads CASSQGTARAGYTF. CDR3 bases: TGTGCCAGCAGCCAAGGGACTGCTCGAGCGGGCTACACCTTC.

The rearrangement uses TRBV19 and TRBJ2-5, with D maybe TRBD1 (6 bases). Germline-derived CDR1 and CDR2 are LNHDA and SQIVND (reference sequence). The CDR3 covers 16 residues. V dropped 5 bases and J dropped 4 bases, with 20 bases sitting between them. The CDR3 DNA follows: TGTGCCAGTAGTTCATCGGTCCAGGGGCGGCGAGAGACCCAGTACTTC. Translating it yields CASSSSVQGRRETQYF.

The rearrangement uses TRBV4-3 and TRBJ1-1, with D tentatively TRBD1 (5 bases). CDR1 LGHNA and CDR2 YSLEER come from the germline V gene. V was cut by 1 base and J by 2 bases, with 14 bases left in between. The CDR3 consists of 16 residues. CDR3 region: CASSQAAGLLNTEAFF. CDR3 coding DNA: TGCGCCAGCAGCCAAGCGGCAGGGTTACTCAACACTGAAGCTTTCTTT.

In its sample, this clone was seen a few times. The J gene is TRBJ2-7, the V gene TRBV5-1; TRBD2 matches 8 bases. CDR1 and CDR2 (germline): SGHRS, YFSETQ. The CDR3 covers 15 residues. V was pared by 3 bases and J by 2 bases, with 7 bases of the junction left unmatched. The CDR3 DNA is TGCGCCAGCAGCTATTTAGCGGGAACGCCCTACGAGCAGTACTTC. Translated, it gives CASSYLAGTPYEQYF.

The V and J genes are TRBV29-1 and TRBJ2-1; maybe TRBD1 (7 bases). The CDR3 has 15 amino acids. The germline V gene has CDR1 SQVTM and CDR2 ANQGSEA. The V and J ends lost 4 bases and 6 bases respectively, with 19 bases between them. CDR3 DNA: TGCAGCGTTGGGGGGGACAGTTCTACCATCAATGAGCAGTTCTTC. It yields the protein CSVGGDSSTINEQFF.

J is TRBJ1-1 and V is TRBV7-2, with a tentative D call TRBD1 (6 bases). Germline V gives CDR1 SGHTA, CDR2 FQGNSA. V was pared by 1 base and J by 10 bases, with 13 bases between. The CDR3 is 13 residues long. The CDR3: CASSLGQARRAFF. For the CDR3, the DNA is TGTGCCAGCAGCTTAGGACAGGCGAGAAGAGCTTTCTTT.

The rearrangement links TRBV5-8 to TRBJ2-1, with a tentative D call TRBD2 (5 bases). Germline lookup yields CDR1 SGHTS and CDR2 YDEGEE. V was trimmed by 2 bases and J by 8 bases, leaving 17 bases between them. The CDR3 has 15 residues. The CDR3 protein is CASSFFLTRRDEQFF. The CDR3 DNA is TGTGCCAGCAGCTTCTTCCTAACTAGGAGAGATGAGCAGTTCTTC.

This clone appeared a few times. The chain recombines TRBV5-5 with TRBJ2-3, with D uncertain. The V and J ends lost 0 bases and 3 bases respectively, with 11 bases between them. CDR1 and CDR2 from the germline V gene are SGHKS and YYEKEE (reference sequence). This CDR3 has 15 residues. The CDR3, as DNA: TGTGCCAGCAGCTTGGTCTGGCAAATGACAGATACGCAGTATTTT. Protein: CASSLVWQMTDTQYF.

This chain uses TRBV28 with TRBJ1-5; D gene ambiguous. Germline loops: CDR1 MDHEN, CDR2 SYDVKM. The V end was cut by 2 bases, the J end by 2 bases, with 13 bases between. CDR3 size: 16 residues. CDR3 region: CASSLATNPGNQPQHF. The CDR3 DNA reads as TGTGCCAGCAGTTTAGCGACAAACCCGGGCAATCAGCCCCAGCATTTT.

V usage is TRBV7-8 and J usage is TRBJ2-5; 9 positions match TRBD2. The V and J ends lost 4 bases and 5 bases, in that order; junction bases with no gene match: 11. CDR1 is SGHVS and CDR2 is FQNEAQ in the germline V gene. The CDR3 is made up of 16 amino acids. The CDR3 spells CASSSLRAGGDETQYF. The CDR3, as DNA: TGTGCCAGCAGCTCCCTCCGGGCGGGAGGGGATGAGACCCAGTACTTC. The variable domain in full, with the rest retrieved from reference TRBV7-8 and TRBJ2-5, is GAGVSQSPRYKVAKRGQDVALRCDPISGHVSLFWYQQALGQGPEFLTYFQNEAQLDKSGLPSDRFFAERPEGSVSTLKIQRTQQEDSAVYLCASSSLRAGGDETQYFGPGTRLLVL.

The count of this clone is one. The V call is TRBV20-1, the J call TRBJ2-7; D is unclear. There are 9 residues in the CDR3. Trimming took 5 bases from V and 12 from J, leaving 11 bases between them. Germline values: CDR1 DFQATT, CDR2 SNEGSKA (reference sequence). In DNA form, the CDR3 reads TGCAGTGCTCAGAGGTGCGCGTACTTC. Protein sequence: CSAQRCAYF.